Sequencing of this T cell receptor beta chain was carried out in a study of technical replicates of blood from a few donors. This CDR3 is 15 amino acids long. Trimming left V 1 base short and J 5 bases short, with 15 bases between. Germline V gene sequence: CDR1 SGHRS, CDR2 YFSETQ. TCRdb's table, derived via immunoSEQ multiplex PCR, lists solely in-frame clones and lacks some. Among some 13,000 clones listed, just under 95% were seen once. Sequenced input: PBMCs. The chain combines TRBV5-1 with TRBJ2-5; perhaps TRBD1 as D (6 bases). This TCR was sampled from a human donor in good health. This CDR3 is CASSLTGSALETQYF. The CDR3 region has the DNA TGCGCCAGCAGCTTGACAGGGTCAGCCCTGGAGACCCAGTACTTC.